Each of the 28 T cell receptor beta chains below was sequenced from the same sample in a study of PD-1 blockade in classical Hodgkin lymphoma (dated by TCRdb to about 2020). Library method: the immunoSEQ multiplex PCR assay. Drawn from immuneACCESS, this table holds only the in-frame rearrangements with V and J called that TCRdb kept. Clones are partly lost; checked studies trace under half to an unresolved V gene and leave the rest unexplained. This sample lists 80,000 to 95,000 clones; over 80% were detected once. About a sixth of the sample is in the top ten clones. According to the study, the label for this sample's time point signals: cycle 4 day 1 (C4D1), after less than 7 weeks of nivolumab. Every trial patient had relapsed after autologous stem cell transplantation, and cohorts A, B and C differed in prior brentuximab vedotin exposure. This specimen was peripheral blood mononuclear cells (PBMCs), taken before the fourth cycle of nivolumab. The source of these receptors is a human donor with classical Hodgkin lymphoma.

This clone was seen more than once but under ten times. CDR3 sequence: CASSVTITRSTDTQYF. Here the CDR3 DNA reads TGCGCCAGCAGCGTCACCATCACCCGCAGCACAGATACGCAGTATTTT. V gene TRBV5-1 combines with J gene TRBJ2-3; D is uncertain. The CDR3 is 16 amino acids. Germline CDR1 and CDR2: SGHRS and YFSETQ. The ends were cut back, 4 bases at V and 0 bases at J, with 15 bases in the middle.

CDR3 sequence reads: CASSLSKYQETQYF. The CDR3, as DNA: TGCGCCAGCAGCTTGTCAAAGTACCAAGAGACCCAGTACTTC. V and J are TRBV5-1 and TRBJ2-5, with D unresolved. Per germline, CDR1 SGHRS and CDR2 YFSETQ. The CDR3 extends over 14 amino acids. Trimming took off 1 base at V and 0 bases at J, with 7 bases between the two ends.

This clone was seen only a few times. The chain employs TRBV9 and TRBJ2-3; D is unresolved. Deletions cut 0 bases from V and 5 bases from J, with 10 bases between. The CDR3 is 14 residues long. Germline V gives CDR1 SGDLS, CDR2 YYNGEE. CDR3 loop: CASSVEPGGDTQYF. The CDR3 bases are TGTGCCAGCAGCGTAGAGCCCGGCGGAGATACGCAGTATTTT.

This sequence joins TRBV19 and TRBJ1-1; TRBD1 is a possible D gene (6 bases). Germline V gene lookup returns CDR1 LNHDA and CDR2 SQIVND (reference sequence). The CDR3 covers 14 residues. V was cut by 2 bases and J by 2 bases, with 9 bases left in between. CDR3 protein: CASSIPGGNTEAFF. The CDR3 coding sequence is TGTGCCAGTAGTATACCCGGGGGCAACACTGAAGCTTTCTTT. The entire variable domain, with the rest obtained from reference TRBV19 and TRBJ1-1, is as follows: DGGITQSPKYLFRKEGQNVTLSCEQNLNHDAMYWYRQDPGQGLRLIYYSQIVNDFQKGDIAEGYSVSREKKESFPLTVTSAQKNPTAFYLCASSIPGGNTEAFFGQGTRLTVV.

CDR3 residues: CASSERIVVDLNYEQYF. The CDR3 DNA reads TGCGCCAGCAGTGAACGGATAGTCGTGGACCTTAACTACGAGCAGTACTTC. The chain employs TRBV10-1 and TRBJ2-7; D unclear. V was pared by 3 bases and J by 3 bases, with 21 bases between. The CDR3 runs 17 residues. CDR1 WNHNN and CDR2 SYGVQD come from the germline V gene (reference sequence).

This clone appeared a single time. The rearrangement joins TRBV6-5 to TRBJ2-3; 10 bases are a match to TRBD1. The CDR3 length is 15 residues. The junction had 9 bases not matched to a gene; V was cut back by 8 bases and J by 4 bases. Per germline, CDR1 MNHEY and CDR2 SVGAGI. CDR3 residues: CASGRTGGRSDTQYF. CDR3 nucleotide sequence: TGTGCCAGCGGGAGGACAGGGGGGCGGTCAGATACGCAGTATTTT.

J is TRBJ1-4 and V is TRBV10-3; D might be TRBD1 (5 bases). The CDR3 covers 13 residues. Germline V gene lookup returns CDR1 ENHRY and CDR2 SYGVKD. Trimming pared 11 bases from V and 3 bases from J, leaving 13 bases between. Here the CDR3 reads CAAHGGSNEKLFF. As DNA, the CDR3 is TGTGCCGCCCATGGGGGGTCTAATGAAAAACTGTTTTTT.

The chain couples TRBV15 to TRBJ2-2; tentative D call: TRBD1 (5 bases). V was pared by 5 bases and J by 4 bases, with 11 bases between. This CDR3 contains 14 residues. Germline V gene lookup returns CDR1 LNHNV and CDR2 YYDKDF (reference sequence). CDR3 loop: CATSPQGFTGELFF. Here the CDR3 DNA reads TGTGCCACCAGCCCCCAGGGTTTCACCGGGGAGCTGTTTTTT.

V usage is TRBV5-6 and J usage is TRBJ2-1, with D perhaps being TRBD1 or TRBD2 (5 bases each). Per germline, CDR1 SGHDT and CDR2 YYEEEE. The CDR3 is 13 amino acids. V dropped 4 bases and J dropped 8 bases, with 13 bases sitting between them. The CDR3 region has the DNA TGTGCCAGCAGCCTTTACGGGACCTATGAGCAGTTCTTC. It codes for CASSLYGTYEQFF.

The J gene is TRBJ2-3, the V gene TRBV5-1; D possibly corresponds to TRBD2 (5 bases). This CDR3 comprises 14 residues. Germline V lookup: CDR1 SGHRS, CDR2 YFSETQ. Trimming left V 0 bases short and J 5 bases short, with 10 bases between. The CDR3 nucleotides read TGCGCCAGCAGCTTGGCAGCGGTTGTAGATACGCAGTATTTT. Translated, it gives CASSLAAVVDTQYF.

The rearrangement links TRBV10-3 to TRBJ2-3; possibly TRBD1 for D (6 bases). CDR3 size: 12 residues. Trimming shortened V by 6 bases and J by 3 bases, and 7 bases separated the two germline ends. Germline values: CDR1 ENHRY, CDR2 SYGVKD. The CDR3 nucleotides are TGTGCCATCAGCGGACAGACAGATACGCAGTATTTT. Protein: CAISGQTDTQYF.

This chain uses TRBV2 with TRBJ2-1; no firm D call. The CDR3 has 14 residues. The V and J ends lost 3 bases and 5 bases respectively, with 11 bases between them. Looked up from germline, CDR1 is SNHLY and CDR2 is FYNNEI. Here the CDR3 reads CASSDPGTNNEQFF. CDR3 in DNA: TGTGCCAGCAGTGACCCCGGAACCAACAATGAGCAGTTCTTC.

CDR3 in DNA: TGTGCCAGCAGCTTAAAGAAGAACACTGAAGCTTTCTTT. Translated: CASSLKKNTEAFF. The chain has TRBV5-4 and TRBJ1-1; D is undetermined. V gave up 2 bases and J gave up 1 base, with 6 bases separating them. Germline CDR1 SGHNT, CDR2 YYREEE (reference sequence). The CDR3 spans 13 residues.

The CDR3 DNA is TGCGCCAGCAGCCCGCGAATCGGGCTAGCGGGAGAAATCGCCTACAATGAGCAGTTCTTC. Amino acids: CASSPRIGLAGEIAYNEQFF. The chain recombines TRBV5-1 with TRBJ2-1; TRBD2 matches 10 bases. The CDR3 covers 20 residues. Germline assignment: CDR1 SGHRS and CDR2 YFSETQ. With V trimmed by 4 bases and J by 2 bases, 18 bases remained unmatched.

This clone was recorded a few times. The chain uses TRBV5-7 and TRBJ1-1; D is possibly TRBD1 (5 bases). TRBV5-7 carries the ORF label, with uncertain function. This CDR3 is 13 amino acids long. V lost 4 bases and J 6 bases, leaving 13 bases between the germline ends. The CDR3 loop is CASSRAGDAEAFF. The CDR3 bases are TGTGCCAGCAGCCGGGCTGGGGACGCTGAAGCTTTCTTT.

The chain employs TRBV4-3 and TRBJ1-2, with 8 nucleotides matching TRBD1. In germline, CDR1 is LGHNA, CDR2 YSLEER. With V trimmed by 0 bases and J by 4 bases, 7 bases remained unmatched. The CDR3 sequence is 16 residues long. CDR3 region: CASSQDPADRVYGYTF. Here the CDR3 DNA reads TGCGCCAGCAGCCAAGACCCCGCGGACAGGGTCTATGGCTACACCTTC.

This clone has a single count. The chain is built from TRBV5-1 and TRBJ2-5, with 9 bases that match TRBD1. The junction had 2 bases not matched to a gene; V was cut back by 3 bases and J by 5 bases. The CDR3 extends over 13 amino acids. Germline CDR1 reads SGHRS; CDR2 reads YFSETQ. The CDR3 loop reads CASSSTGGETQYF. CDR3 DNA sequence: TGCGCCAGCAGCTCGACAGGGGGGGAGACCCAGTACTTC. The full variable domain, with the rest looked up from reference TRBV5-1 and TRBJ2-5, is KAGVTQTPRYLIKTRGQQVTLSCSPISGHRSVSWYQQTPGQGLQFLFEYFSETQRNKGNFPGRFSGRQFSNSRSEMNVSTLELGDSALYLCASSSTGGETQYFGPGTRLLVL.

The chain uses TRBV28 and TRBJ1-1; D call uncertain. CDR1 is MDHEN and CDR2 is SYDVKM in the germline V gene. The CDR3 totals 13 residues. V was clipped by 7 bases and J by 1 base, with 10 bases between them. The CDR3 DNA reads TGTGCCAGCACCATAACTAGGAACACTGAAGCTTTCTTT. It yields the protein CASTITRNTEAFF.

Concerning this clone itself: Distinct nucleotide sequences in the sample also encode this CDR3. The J gene is TRBJ2-5, the V gene TRBV7-2; D uncertain. The germline gives CDR1 SGHTA, CDR2 FQGNSA. CDR3 length equals 13 residues. The V end lost 3 bases, the J end lost 5 bases, and 10 bases lay between the germline ends. This CDR3 reads CASSLSLGETQYF. CDR3 sequence (DNA): TGTGCCAGCAGCTTGAGTCTGGGGGAGACCCAGTACTTC.

This clone came up a few times. The chain links TRBV28 to TRBJ2-7; 7 nucleotides agree with TRBD2. This CDR3 has 14 amino acids. V lost 5 bases, J lost 4 bases, and 8 bases stayed unmatched. Germline CDR1 reads MDHEN; CDR2 reads SYDVKM. In DNA, the CDR3 is TGTGCCAGCAGTCCCGGGACTACGCTATACGAGCAGTACTTC. Protein: CASSPGTTLYEQYF.

The V and J genes are TRBV28 and TRBJ2-3, with 8 nucleotides matching TRBD2. The length of the CDR3 is 15 residues. With 2 bases clipped from V and 8 bases from J, the junction kept 9 bases outside the gene matches. In germline, CDR1 is MDHEN, CDR2 SYDVKM. CDR3 sequence reads: CASSLDGTRVVTQYF. The CDR3, as DNA: TGTGCCAGCAGTTTAGATGGGACTAGAGTTGTTACGCAGTATTTT.

The chain combines TRBV4-2 with TRBJ2-7; 9 bases are a match to TRBD2. The CDR3 contains 17 residues. Germline-derived CDR1 and CDR2 are LGHNA and YNFKEQ. Trimming took 4 bases from V and 3 from J; bases not matched to a gene: 13. CDR3 in amino acids: CASSPPRGSGSLYEQYF. The CDR3, as DNA: TGTGCCAGCAGCCCCCCGCGGGGTAGCGGGAGTCTCTACGAGCAGTACTTC.

As to this clone: The sample carries other DNA sequences with the same CDR3. The V gene is TRBV28, the J gene TRBJ2-7, with 9 bases lining up with TRBD1. The V gene's germline CDR1 is MDHEN and CDR2 SYDVKM. Trimming at V came to 3 bases and at J to 4 bases, leaving 4 bases not matched to a gene. This CDR3 has 14 residues. The CDR3 sequence: CASSFPGTGYEQYF. The DNA of the CDR3 is TGTGCCAGCAGTTTCCCCGGGACAGGGTACGAGCAGTACTTC.

The chain has TRBV28 and TRBJ2-5, with TRBD2 identical over 7 bases. The CDR3 has 18 amino acids. Looked up from germline, CDR1 is MDHEN and CDR2 is SYDVKM. The trim removed 5 bases at V and 1 base at J, leaving 16 bases unmatched. For the CDR3, the DNA is TGTGCCAGCAGTCCCCAACCCGGTGGTAAGCGGGGCCAAGAGACCCAGTACTTC. Protein: CASSPQPGGKRGQETQYF.

The chain is built from TRBV2 and TRBJ2-1; 7 positions match TRBD2. Per the germline V gene, CDR1 is SNHLY and CDR2 is FYNNEI. Unmatched junction bases numbered 4, after V lost 7 bases and J lost 1 base. The CDR3 extends over 14 amino acids. DNA of the CDR3: TGTGCCAGCATGGGGGGACTATCCTACAATGAGCAGTTCTTC. Protein: CASMGGLSYNEQFF.

V gene TRBV5-4 combines with J gene TRBJ2-7; D unresolved. The CDR3 length is 13 residues. CDR1 is SGHNT and CDR2 is YYREEE in the germline V gene (reference sequence). V was trimmed by 0 bases and J by 3 bases, leaving 7 bases between them. The CDR3 DNA reads as TGTGCCAGCAGCTTGGGAGGTTTCTACGAGCAGTACTTC. It codes for CASSLGGFYEQYF.

This clone is a singleton in its sample. The chain joins TRBV6-1 to TRBJ1-3; D unclear. The germline V and J ends were trimmed by 3 bases and 0 bases, with 12 bases remaining between them. Germline CDR1 and CDR2: MNHNS and SASEGT. The CDR3 sequence is 16 residues long. For the CDR3, the DNA is TGTGCCAGCAGTGAGTCCCTCCCGGGCTCTGGAAACACCATATATTTT. It specifies CASSESLPGSGNTIYF.

This clone was observed a few times. The rearrangement joins TRBV30 to TRBJ2-3; the D gene is possibly TRBD2 (6 bases). This CDR3 is 16 amino acids long. V dropped 2 bases and J dropped 2 bases, with 17 bases sitting between them. CDR1 is GTSNPN and CDR2 is SVGIG in the germline V gene (reference sequence). This CDR3 is CAWSMEGGTLTDTQYF. DNA of the CDR3: TGTGCCTGGAGTATGGAGGGAGGAACCCTCACAGATACGCAGTATTTT.